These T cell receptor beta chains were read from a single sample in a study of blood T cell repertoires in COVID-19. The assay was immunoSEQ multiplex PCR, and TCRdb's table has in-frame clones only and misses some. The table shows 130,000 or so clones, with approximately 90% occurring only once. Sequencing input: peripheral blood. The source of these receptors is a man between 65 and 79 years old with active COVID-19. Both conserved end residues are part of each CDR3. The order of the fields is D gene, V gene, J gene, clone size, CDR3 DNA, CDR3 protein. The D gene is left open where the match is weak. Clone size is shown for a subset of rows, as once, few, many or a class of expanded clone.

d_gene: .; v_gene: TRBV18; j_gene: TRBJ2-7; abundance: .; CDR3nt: TGTGCCAGCTCACCAGGGCAGGCCGTTAGCGAGCAGTACTTC; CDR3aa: CASSPGQAVSEQYF
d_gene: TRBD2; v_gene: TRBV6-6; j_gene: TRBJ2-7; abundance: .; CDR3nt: TGTGCCAGCAGTTACCCAACCGGAGCGGGGGCCTACGAGCAGTACTTC; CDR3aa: CASSYPTGAGAYEQYF
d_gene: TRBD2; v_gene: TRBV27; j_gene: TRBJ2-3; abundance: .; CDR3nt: TGTGCCAGCAGTCGGTGGGGAGGGAGCACAGATACGCAGTATTTT; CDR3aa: CASSRWGGSTDTQYF
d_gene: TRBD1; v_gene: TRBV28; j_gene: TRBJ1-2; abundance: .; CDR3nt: TGTGCCAGCAATTACGGAAGGACAGGGGGAGGCTACACCTTC; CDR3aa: CASNYGRTGGGYTF
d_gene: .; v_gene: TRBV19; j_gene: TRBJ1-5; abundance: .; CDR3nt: TGTGCCAGTAGTATGATGGCTTTGGGCAATCAGCCCCAGCATTTT; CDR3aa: CASSMMALGNQPQHF
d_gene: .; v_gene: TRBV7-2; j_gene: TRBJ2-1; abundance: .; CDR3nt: TGTGCCAGCAGCACCCGGACAGCCTACAATGAGCAGTTCTTC; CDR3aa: CASSTRTAYNEQFF
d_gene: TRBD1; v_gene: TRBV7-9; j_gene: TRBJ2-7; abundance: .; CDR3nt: TGTGCCAGCAGCTCCCCGGGACAGGGGGCCGAGCAGTACTTC; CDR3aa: CASSSPGQGAEQYF
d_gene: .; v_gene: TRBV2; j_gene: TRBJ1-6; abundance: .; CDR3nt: TGTGCCAGCAGTATGGGACAAAGTTATAATTCACCCCTCCACTTT; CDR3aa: CASSMGQSYNSPLHF
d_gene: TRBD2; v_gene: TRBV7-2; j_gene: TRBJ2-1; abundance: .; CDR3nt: TGTGCCAGCAGCTTCTTAGCGGGAGGGCCGGGCAATGAGCAGTTCTTC; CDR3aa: CASSFLAGGPGNEQFF
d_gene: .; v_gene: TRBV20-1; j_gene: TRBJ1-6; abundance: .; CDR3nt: TGCAGTGCTAGTGGACTCCAGAGCTATAATTCACCCCTCCACTTT; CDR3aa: CSASGLQSYNSPLHF
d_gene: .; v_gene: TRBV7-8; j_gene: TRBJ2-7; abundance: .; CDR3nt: TGTGCCAGCAGCTTAGGGAGGGCGGCCCTCTCCTACGAGCAGTACTTC; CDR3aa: CASSLGRAALSYEQYF
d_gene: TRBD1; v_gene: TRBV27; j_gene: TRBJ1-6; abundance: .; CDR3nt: TGTGCCAGCAGTTTATCGGGACAGGGTAATTCACCCCTCCACTTT; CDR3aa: CASSLSGQGNSPLHF
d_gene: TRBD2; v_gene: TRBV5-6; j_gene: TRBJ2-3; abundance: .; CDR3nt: TGTGCCAGCAGCAAACTAGCGGCAAGCACAGATACGCAGTATTTT; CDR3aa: CASSKLAASTDTQYF
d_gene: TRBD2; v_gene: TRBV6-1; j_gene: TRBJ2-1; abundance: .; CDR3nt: TGTGCCAGCAGTGAAGAGGCGGGACTAGAGTGGAATGAGCAGTTCTTC; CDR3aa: CASSEEAGLEWNEQFF
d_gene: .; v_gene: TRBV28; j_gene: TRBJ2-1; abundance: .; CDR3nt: TGTGCCACCGGGGGTAGGGATGAGCAGTTCTTC; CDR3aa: CATGGRDEQFF
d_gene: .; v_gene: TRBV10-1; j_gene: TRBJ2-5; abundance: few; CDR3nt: TGCGCCAGCAGTGAGTCCGGGGAGAGAAGAGGGACCCAGTACTTC; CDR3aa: CASSESGERRGTQYF
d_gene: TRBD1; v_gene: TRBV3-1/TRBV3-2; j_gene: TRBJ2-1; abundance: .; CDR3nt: TGTGCCAGCAGTCATGGGACAGAAGCCTACAATGAGCAGTTCTTC; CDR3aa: CASSHGTEAYNEQFF